A single sample is the source of the 24 T cell receptor beta chains below, sequenced in a study of blood T cell repertoires in COVID-19. Using immunoSEQ multiplex PCR, the repertoire was profiled, and TCRdb retains in-frame clones only, with some absent. The sample holds some 48,000 clones, under 95% seen once. Sequencing used peripheral blood. The receptors derive from a man in his 70s with active COVID-19.

This chain uses TRBV30 with TRBJ1-6; a possible D gene is TRBD1 (6 bases). The V gene lost 5 bases and the J gene lost 6 bases, with 11 bases spanning the gap. In germline, CDR1 is GTSNPN, CDR2 SVGIG (reference sequence). The CDR3 runs 13 residues. In DNA form, the CDR3 reads TGTGCCTGGGCGGGACAAAGTAATTCACCCCTCCACTTT. Translated, it gives CAWAGQSNSPLHF.

Here the CDR3 reads CASSAAGNQPQHF. The CDR3 DNA reads as TGTGCCAGCAGCGCCGCGGGGAATCAGCCCCAGCATTTT. The chain carries TRBV7-3 and TRBJ1-5; D not resolved. Trimming pared 5 bases from V and 4 bases from J, leaving 9 bases between. The CDR3 sequence is 13 residues long. Germline loops: CDR1 SGHTA, CDR2 FQGTGA.

The chain recombines TRBV2 with TRBJ2-7; 11 bases align to TRBD2. Germline CDR1 reads SNHLY; CDR2 reads FYNNEI. V lost 8 bases to trimming and J lost 0 bases; unmatched junction nucleotides: 3. This CDR3 contains 14 residues. CDR3 loop: CASGLAGYSYEQYF. CDR3 coding DNA: TGTGCCAGCGGACTAGCGGGCTACTCCTACGAGCAGTACTTC. The full variable domain, its missing parts supplied by reference TRBV2 and TRBJ2-7, is EPEVTQTPSHQVTQMGQEVILRCVPISNHLYFYWYRQILGQKVEFLVSFYNNEISEKSEIFDDQFSVERPDGSNFTLKIRSTKLEDSAMYFCASGLAGYSYEQYFGPGTRLTVT.

The V call is TRBV7-2, the J call TRBJ2-1; TRBD1 matches 9 bases. Germline-derived CDR1 and CDR2 are SGHTA and FQGNSA. The CDR3 loop spans 14 amino acids. V shed 3 bases and J 4 bases; nucleotides not matched to a gene: 1. The CDR3 reads CASSLGQGYNEQFF. In DNA form, the CDR3 reads TGTGCCAGCAGCTTGGGACAGGGTTACAATGAGCAGTTCTTC.

The gene calls are TRBV28 and TRBJ2-2, with 8 bases fitting TRBD2. The germline V gene encodes CDR1 MDHEN and CDR2 SYDVKM. The CDR3 is 16 amino acids. V lost 1 base and J lost 7; bases outside the gene matches: 8. The DNA for the CDR3 is TGTGCCAGCAGTTTATTTACTAGCGGCCATAGCGGGGAGCTGTTTTTT. Its translation: CASSLFTSGHSGELFF.

The gene calls are TRBV5-1 and TRBJ2-7, with a weak D call TRBD1 (6 bases). V was pared by 4 bases and J by 4 bases, with 12 bases between. Germline V gives CDR1 SGHRS, CDR2 YFSETQ. The CDR3 loop spans 13 amino acids. The CDR3 loop reads CASSPHRAYEQYF. For the CDR3, the DNA is TGCGCCAGCAGCCCCCACAGGGCTTACGAGCAGTACTTC.

The chain joins TRBV5-1 to TRBJ2-2; 7 bases are a match to TRBD1. Germline V CDR1 and CDR2: SGHRS, YFSETQ. The CDR3 has 14 residues. V was pared by 6 bases and J by 3 bases, with 5 bases of the junction left unmatched. CDR3 sequence reads: CASTRQGDTGELFF. The CDR3 DNA is TGCGCCAGCACCAGACAGGGAGACACCGGGGAGCTGTTTTTT.

Within the sample, this clone is medium-sized. The gene calls are TRBV6-2 or TRBV6-3 and TRBJ1-5, with 9 bases lining up with TRBD1. The V gene end was trimmed by 6 bases and the J gene end by 2 bases; junction bases not matched to a gene: 14. CDR1 and CDR2 (germline): MNHEY, SVGEGT. This CDR3 is 18 amino acids long. The CDR3: CASSRVPGTGSRNQPQHF. The CDR3 DNA is TGTGCCAGCAGCCGAGTCCCCGGGACAGGGTCTCGCAATCAGCCCCAGCATTTT.

The chain combines TRBV5-1 with TRBJ1-1, with TRBD1 as a possible D gene (5 bases). The V and J ends lost 4 bases and 0 bases respectively, with 16 bases between them. The germline V gene has CDR1 SGHRS and CDR2 YFSETQ. CDR3 length: 16 residues. DNA for the CDR3: TGCGCCAGCAGCCCCCTTGGTGGACAAATGAACACTGAAGCTTTCTTT. Amino acid sequence: CASSPLGGQMNTEAFF.

This clone came up once. This chain uses TRBV5-1 with TRBJ2-3; 7 bases match TRBD2. The ends lost 4 bases at V and 14 bases at J; junction bases unmatched: 13. The germline gives CDR1 SGHRS, CDR2 YFSETQ. The CDR3 consists of 13 residues. CDR3 amino acids: CASSLLAGKAMYF. CDR3 nucleotide sequence: TGCGCCAGCAGCCTATTAGCGGGTAAGGCCATGTATTTT.

To note about this clone: Within the sample, other DNA sequences also encode this same CDR3. V gene TRBV11-3 combines with J gene TRBJ2-3; D not certain. The CDR3 loop spans 12 amino acids. Trimming shortened V by 6 bases and J by 6 bases, and 10 bases separated the two germline ends. Germline CDR1 is SGHNT and CDR2 is YENEEA. The CDR3 region is CASSPGGDTQYF. The CDR3 DNA sequence: TGTGCCAGCAGTCCGGGTGGCGATACGCAGTATTTT.

The chain employs TRBV2 and TRBJ2-7, with 8 bases identical to TRBD2. Germline values: CDR1 SNHLY, CDR2 FYNNEI. The V segment lost 3 bases and the J segment 7 bases; nucleotides outside the gene matches: 11. There are 15 residues in the CDR3. For the CDR3, the DNA is TGTGCCAGCAGTGATCCGGGAGGGACGGTGAATGAGCAGTACTTC. This translates into CASSDPGGTVNEQYF. The full variable domain, rest sourced from reference TRBV2 and TRBJ2-7, is EPEVTQTPSHQVTQMGQEVILRCVPISNHLYFYWYRQILGQKVEFLVSFYNNEISEKSEIFDDQFSVERPDGSNFTLKIRSTKLEDSAMYFCASSDPGGTVNEQYFGPGTRLTVT.

The chain carries TRBV15 and TRBJ2-5; the D gene is possibly TRBD2 (6 bases). The germline V gene encodes CDR1 LNHNV and CDR2 YYDKDF (reference sequence). The CDR3 spans 15 residues. V was shortened by 0 bases and J by 1 base, with 9 bases between the two germline ends. As DNA, the CDR3 is TGTGCCACCAGCAGAGATCAGGGACTCCAAGAGACCCAGTACTTC. It yields the protein CATSRDQGLQETQYF. Based on the CDR3 plus reference TRBV15 and TRBJ2-5, the full variable domain is DAMVIQNPRYQVTQFGKPVTLSCSQTLNHNVMYWYQQKSSQAPKLLFHYYDKDFNNEADTPDNFQSRRPNTSFCFLDIRSPGLGDTAMYLCATSRDQGLQETQYFGPGTRLLVL.

V usage is TRBV7-3 and J usage is TRBJ1-1; the match to TRBD1 covers 8 bases. The germline V gene encodes CDR1 SGHTA and CDR2 FQGTGA. The V segment lost 5 bases and the J segment 5 bases; nucleotides outside the gene matches: 10. The CDR3 is 15 residues long. CDR3 sequence reads: CASSPAGGEFTEAFF. The CDR3, as DNA: TGTGCCAGCAGCCCGGCAGGGGGCGAATTTACTGAAGCTTTCTTT.

V usage is TRBV29-1 and J usage is TRBJ1-1; tentatively, D is TRBD1 (6 bases). Trimming stripped 1 base from V and 9 bases from J, with 12 bases between. Germline lookup yields CDR1 SQVTM and CDR2 ANQGSEA. CDR3 size: 12 residues. CDR3 amino acids: CSVEGGRGQAFF. Written as DNA, the CDR3 is TGCAGCGTTGAAGGAGGCAGGGGACAAGCTTTCTTT.

This clone was seen only once. The V gene is TRBV6-7, the J gene TRBJ2-3; 8 nucleotides align to TRBD1. TRBV6-7 is designated an ORF whose function remains uncertain. V lost 0 bases, J lost 1 base, and 3 bases stayed unmatched. CDR3 length: 16 amino acids. The CDR3 sequence is CASSYSMTGGTDTQYF. CDR3 sequence (DNA): TGTGCCAGCAGTTACTCGATGACAGGGGGCACAGATACGCAGTATTTT.

The gene calls are TRBV4-2 and TRBJ1-2; 10 bases are shared with TRBD1. CDR1 is LGHNA, CDR2 YNFKEQ, per germline. V gave up 0 bases and J gave up 1 base; unmatched junction bases: 17. The CDR3 contains 21 residues. The CDR3 coding sequence is TGTGCCAGCAGCCAAGAACCAGCGCGGCCGGGACAGGGGCTTTTTAACTATGGCTACACCTTC. Translation gives CASSQEPARPGQGLFNYGYTF.

This clone was picked up a small number of times. The CDR3 is CASSPPGGRRTEAFF. As DNA, the CDR3 is TGTGCCAGCTCACCACCGGGGGGGCGACGCACTGAAGCTTTCTTT. The V gene is TRBV18, the J gene TRBJ1-1; a possible D gene is TRBD1 (6 bases). The CDR3 length is 15 residues. V dropped 0 bases and J dropped 4 bases, with 12 bases sitting between them. CDR1 and CDR2 from the germline V gene are KGHSH and LQKENI.

This clone was detected only once. In nucleotides, the CDR3 is TGTGCCAGCAGCGTCTGGGAGTTAGCGGACGGTGAGCAGTTCTTC. Protein sequence: CASSVWELADGEQFF. The chain uses TRBV9 and TRBJ2-1, with D possibly matching TRBD2 (6 bases). The CDR3 extends over 15 amino acids. Trimming left V 2 bases short and J 9 bases short, with 18 bases between. The germline gives CDR1 SGDLS, CDR2 YYNGEE.

The chain uses TRBV5-1 and TRBJ2-3; TRBD2 matches 10 bases. Germline loops: CDR1 SGHRS, CDR2 YFSETQ. J lost 0 bases, V lost 4 bases, and 8 bases had no gene match. The CDR3 is 17 amino acids. DNA for the CDR3: TGCGCCAGCAGCGTCCCTAGCGGGGGCCTTAGCACAGATACGCAGTATTTT. It is translated as CASSVPSGGLSTDTQYF.

The rearrangement uses TRBV9 and TRBJ2-3, with a possible D match to TRBD2 (5 bases). V lost 3 bases, J lost 3 bases, and 14 bases lay in between. This CDR3 has 15 amino acids. CDR1 SGDLS and CDR2 YYNGEE come from the germline V gene. CDR3 loop: CASSARPGKTDTQYF. The DNA of the CDR3 is TGTGCCAGCAGCGCTCGCCCCGGGAAGACAGATACGCAGTATTTT.

The chain combines TRBV7-6 with TRBJ2-3, with 8 bases that match TRBD2. CDR1 SGHVS and CDR2 FNYEAQ come from the germline V gene. V was clipped by 2 bases and J by 6 bases; unmatched bases: 7. There are 15 residues in the CDR3. The CDR3 DNA reads TGTGCCAGCAGCTTAAGCGGGGGAGGATCGGATACGCAGTATTTT. Translation: CASSLSGGGSDTQYF.

This clone has just one count. The V call is TRBV6-2 or TRBV6-3, the J call TRBJ2-1; D perhaps matches TRBD2 (6 bases). Germline V CDR1 and CDR2: MNHEY, SVGEGT. The length of the CDR3 is 14 residues. V was trimmed by 2 bases and J by 9 bases, leaving 14 bases between them. The CDR3: CASSYGLEGGEQFF. In DNA form, the CDR3 reads TGTGCCAGCAGTTACGGTTTGGAGGGTGGTGAGCAGTTCTTC.

The CDR3 DNA sequence: TGTGCCAGCAGCCAAGATGGGACTAGGGGTTACAATGAGCAGTTCTTC. It is translated as CASSQDGTRGYNEQFF. The V gene is TRBV4-2, the J gene TRBJ2-1; 8 bases match TRBD2. The CDR3 consists of 16 residues. Germline V lookup: CDR1 LGHNA, CDR2 YNFKEQ. Losses at the gene ends were 0 bases for V and 4 bases for J; bases not matched to a gene: 5.